This passage covers 8 T cell receptor beta chains from one sample sequenced in a study of blood T cell repertoires in COVID-19. Using immunoSEQ multiplex PCR, the repertoire was profiled, and TCRdb retains in-frame clones only, with some absent. The data show 250,000 to 300,000 clones, roughly 90% seen once. Material: PBMCs or T cells enriched from blood (not recorded which). The origin of the receptors is a man aged 40-49 years who had recovered from COVID-19.

V usage is TRBV19 and J usage is TRBJ2-6, with 8 positions matching TRBD1. CDR3 length: 14 residues. Germline CDR1 LNHDA, CDR2 SQIVND (reference sequence). V lost 6 bases, J lost 2 bases, and 0 bases stayed unmatched. CDR3 sequence (DNA): TGTGCCAGTAGGACAGGGGCTGGGGCCAACGTCCTGACTTTC. This sequence encodes CASRTGAGANVLTF.

The chain's CDR3 is CASSLYGGRNQPQHF. The CDR3 region has the DNA TGTGCCAGCAGTTTATACGGAGGCAGAAATCAGCCCCAGCATTTT. This chain links TRBV27 with TRBJ1-5; D is ambiguous. Germline CDR1 MNHEY, CDR2 SMNVEV (reference sequence). V was shortened by 1 base and J by 4 bases, with 11 bases between the two germline ends. The length of the CDR3 is 15 residues.

V usage is TRBV24-1 and J usage is TRBJ1-1; TRBD1 aligns across 7 bases. This CDR3 has 14 residues. The V and J ends lost 5 bases and 6 bases, in that order; junction bases with no gene match: 8. CDR1 KGHDR and CDR2 SFDVKD come from the germline V gene. As DNA, the CDR3 is TGTGCCACCAGTGCCGGTCGACAGGGCGCTGAAGCTTTCTTT. It yields the protein CATSAGRQGAEAFF.

The chain uses TRBV29-1 and TRBJ1-2; perhaps TRBD1 as D (5 bases). The CDR3 extends over 15 amino acids. Per germline, CDR1 SQVTM and CDR2 ANQGSEA. The ends were cut back, 2 bases at V and 2 bases at J, with 15 bases in the middle. The CDR3 DNA reads as TGCAGCGTTGAATTTAAGGGGCGAGGAAACTATGGCTACACCTTC. Its translation is CSVEFKGRGNYGYTF.

This chain connects TRBV2 to TRBJ2-7, with 9 bases that match TRBD1. V shed 8 bases and J 3 bases; nucleotides not matched to a gene: 5. The CDR3 spans 13 residues. Germline V gene data show CDR1 as SNHLY and CDR2 as FYNNEI. In nucleotides, the CDR3 is TGTGCCAGCCGCCGGGACAGGGACTACGAGCAGTACTTC. Protein product: CASRRDRDYEQYF.

The chain carries TRBV3-1 (or the pseudogene TRBV3-2) and TRBJ2-3; D might be TRBD1 (5 bases). The V and J ends lost 1 base and 2 bases respectively, with 10 bases between them. Germline V gives CDR1 LGHDT, CDR2 YNNKEL (reference sequence). This CDR3 spans 15 amino acids. CDR3 nucleotides: TGTGCCAGCAGCCAAGGATGGGGCTACACAGATACGCAGTATTTT. Protein: CASSQGWGYTDTQYF.

In nucleotides, the CDR3 is TGCAGCGTTTTGAACCGCAACAGACTGAACACTGAAGCTTTCTTT. It encodes CSVLNRNRLNTEAFF. The V call is TRBV29-1, the J call TRBJ1-1; D uncertain. V shed 5 bases and J shed 0 bases, with 16 bases lying between them. Germline V gives CDR1 SQVTM, CDR2 ANQGSEA. The CDR3 has 15 residues.

This clone appeared a single time. The V call is TRBV19, the J call TRBJ2-3; 7 bases are a match to TRBD1. Trimming took 1 base from V and 4 from J; bases not matched to a gene: 5. Germline V gives CDR1 LNHDA, CDR2 SQIVND (reference sequence). The CDR3 runs 15 residues. The CDR3 DNA reads TGTGCCAGTAGTATAGGGGGGACAGCCTCAGATACGCAGTATTTT. Translated: CASSIGGTASDTQYF.